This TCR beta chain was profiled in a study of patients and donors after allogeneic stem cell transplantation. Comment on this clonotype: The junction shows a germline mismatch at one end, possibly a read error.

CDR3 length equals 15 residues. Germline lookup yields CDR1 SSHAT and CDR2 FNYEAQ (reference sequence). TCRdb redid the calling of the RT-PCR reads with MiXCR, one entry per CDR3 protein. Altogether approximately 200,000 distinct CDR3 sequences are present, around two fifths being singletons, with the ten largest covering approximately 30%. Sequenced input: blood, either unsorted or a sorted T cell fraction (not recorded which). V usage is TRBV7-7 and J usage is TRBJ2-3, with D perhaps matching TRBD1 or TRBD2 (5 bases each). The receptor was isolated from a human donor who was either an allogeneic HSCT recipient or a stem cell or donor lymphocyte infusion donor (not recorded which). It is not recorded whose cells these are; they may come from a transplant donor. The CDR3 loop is CASSFGTSSTDTQYF. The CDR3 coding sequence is TGTGCTAGCAGCTTCGGGACCTCTAGCACAGATACGCAGTATTTT.